This TCR beta chain was recovered during a study of CD8 T cells in ankylosing spondylitis. The authors made TCR beta libraries by quantitative 5'-RACE with molecular barcodes. Using its own MiXCR run on the 5' RACE reads, TCRdb lists one record per CDR3 protein. The sample holds approximately 350,000 distinct CDR3 sequences, 20% to 25% seen once. Study-wide results and caveats: Ankylosing spondylitis blood appeared to carry a characteristic TCR beta motif of roughly 8 highly homologous variants. Existing reports had already noted some motif variants in reactive arthritis synovial fluid and blood. Significant enrichment of disease-linked clones was reportedly seen in matched ankylosing spondylitis synovial fluid.

Notes on this clonotype: Its specificity is unknown.

After removal of 5 bases from V and 5 bases from J, the junction contained 3 bases not matched to a gene. Germline CDR1 MNHEY, CDR2 SMNVEV (reference sequence). The CDR3 contains 14 residues. The sequence came from a male donor with ankylosing spondylitis or in good health (not recorded which). The chain uses TRBV27 and TRBJ2-5, with 12 bases fitting TRBD2. Sequences were obtained from blood, either unsorted or a sorted T cell fraction (not recorded which). CDR3 region: CASSRLAGVETQYF. The CDR3 DNA sequence: TGTGCCAGCAGTCGACTAGCGGGGGTGGAGACCCAGTACTTC.